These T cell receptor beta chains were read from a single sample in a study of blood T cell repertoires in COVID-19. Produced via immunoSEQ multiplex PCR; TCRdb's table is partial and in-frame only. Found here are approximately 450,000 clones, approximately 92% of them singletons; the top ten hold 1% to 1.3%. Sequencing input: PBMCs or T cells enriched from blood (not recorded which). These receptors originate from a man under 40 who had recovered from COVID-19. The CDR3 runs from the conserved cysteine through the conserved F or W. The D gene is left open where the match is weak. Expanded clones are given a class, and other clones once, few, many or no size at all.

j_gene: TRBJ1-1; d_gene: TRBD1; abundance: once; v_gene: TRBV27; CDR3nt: TGTGCCAGCAGTGGACAGGGGACTGAAGCTTTCTTT; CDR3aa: CASSGQGTEAFF
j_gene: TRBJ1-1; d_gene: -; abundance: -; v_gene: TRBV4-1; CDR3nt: TGCGCCAGCACCTTGCAGCAGGGATACACTGAAGCTTTCTTT; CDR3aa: CASTLQQGYTEAFF
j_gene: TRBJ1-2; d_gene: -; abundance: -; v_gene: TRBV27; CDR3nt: TGTGCCAGCAGGGGGGCAAACCCAAGGGGCTATGGCTACACCTTC; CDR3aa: CASRGANPRGYGYTF
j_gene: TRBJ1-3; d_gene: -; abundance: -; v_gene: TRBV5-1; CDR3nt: TGCGCCAGCAGCTTTGCGGGATTGTCTGGAAACACCATATATTTT; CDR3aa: CASSFAGLSGNTIYF
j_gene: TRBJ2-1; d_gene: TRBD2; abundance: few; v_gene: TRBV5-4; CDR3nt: TGTGCCAGCGGAATTCTAGCGGGAGCTTGGAGTGAGCAGTTCTTC; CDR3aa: CASGILAGAWSEQFF
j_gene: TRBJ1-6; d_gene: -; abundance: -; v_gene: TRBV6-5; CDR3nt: TGTGCCAGCAGTACGGGGGGGCAGCAACGGTCACCCCTCCACTTT; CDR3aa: CASSTGGQQRSPLHF
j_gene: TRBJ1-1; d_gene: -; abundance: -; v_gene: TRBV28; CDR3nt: TGTGCCAGCAGTTTAAACGGGGAAGCTTTCTTT; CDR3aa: CASSLNGEAFF
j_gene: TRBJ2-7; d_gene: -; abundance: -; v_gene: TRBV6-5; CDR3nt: TGTGCCAGCAATACCGCAGGAACACCATACGAGCAGTACTTC; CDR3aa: CASNTAGTPYEQYF
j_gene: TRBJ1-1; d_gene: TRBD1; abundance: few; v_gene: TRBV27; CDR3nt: TGTGCCAGCAAGAAGGACAGGGGACATATGAACACTGAAGCTTTCTTT; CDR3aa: CASKKDRGHMNTEAFF
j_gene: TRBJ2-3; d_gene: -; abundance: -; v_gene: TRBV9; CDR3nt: TGTGCCAGCAGCGGGAGGGGCGCTAGCACAGATACGCAGTATTTT; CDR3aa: CASSGRGASTDTQYF
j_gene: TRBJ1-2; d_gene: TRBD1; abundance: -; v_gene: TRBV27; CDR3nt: TGTGCCAGCAGTTCTTTAGGACAGGGAGGAGGTGGCTACACCTTC; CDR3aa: CASSSLGQGGGGYTF
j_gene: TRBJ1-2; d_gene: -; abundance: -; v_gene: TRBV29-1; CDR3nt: TGCAGCGTTTGGGGGGGCTATGGCTACACCTTC; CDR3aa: CSVWGGYGYTF
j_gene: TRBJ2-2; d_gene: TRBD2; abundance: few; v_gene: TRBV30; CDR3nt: TGTGCCTGGAGTCCGGGAGGGTTCACCGGGGAGCTGTTTTTT; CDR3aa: CAWSPGGFTGELFF
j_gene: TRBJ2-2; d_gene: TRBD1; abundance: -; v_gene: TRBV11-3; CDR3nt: TGTGCCAGCAGCTTAGGTGGACAGGGACAGAACACCGGGGAGCTGTTTTTT; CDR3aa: CASSLGGQGQNTGELFF
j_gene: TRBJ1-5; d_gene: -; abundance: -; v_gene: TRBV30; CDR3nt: TGTGCCTGGAGTGGGGGACAAGGGAGCAATCAGCCCCAGCATTTT; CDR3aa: CAWSGGQGSNQPQHF
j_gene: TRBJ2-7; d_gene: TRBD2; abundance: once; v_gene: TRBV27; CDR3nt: TGTGCCAGCAGTCCCCTAGCGGGAGGGGAGCAGTACTTC; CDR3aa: CASSPLAGGEQYF
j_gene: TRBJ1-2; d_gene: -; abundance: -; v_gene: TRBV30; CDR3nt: TGTGCCTGGGTCTCAGGGCGCGGCTACACCTTC; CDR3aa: CAWVSGRGYTF
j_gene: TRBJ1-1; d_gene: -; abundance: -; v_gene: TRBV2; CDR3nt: TGTGCCAGCATCCTATCGACTGAAGCTTTCTTT; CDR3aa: CASILSTEAFF